This is a list of T cell receptor beta chains from one sample in a study of monozygotic twins with inflammatory bowel disease. From its re-call of the 5' RACE reads, TCRdb lists each CDR3 protein once, without DNA. Found here are more than 300,000 distinct CDR3 sequences; the top ten clones hold about 2.5%. Input material: blood. The receptors stem from a human donor with ulcerative colitis or Crohn's disease, or a healthy co-twin of an affected twin (not recorded which). The CDR3 runs from the conserved cysteine through the conserved F or W. Fields, in order: J gene, V gene, CDR3 protein.

J gene: TRBJ2-2
V gene: TRBV28
CDR3 protein: CASSGLLGELFF

J gene: TRBJ2-1
V gene: TRBV5-1
CDR3 protein: CASSLGLAGGINEQFF

J gene: TRBJ2-7
V gene: TRBV5-1
CDR3 protein: CASSEQQGVGSYEQYF

J gene: TRBJ2-3
V gene: TRBV7-2
CDR3 protein: CASSPTSIGDTQYF

J gene: TRBJ1-1
V gene: TRBV4-2
CDR3 protein: CASSQVGGPEAFF

J gene: TRBJ2-5
V gene: TRBV14
CDR3 protein: CASSQDRGSWFETQYF

J gene: TRBJ2-1
V gene: TRBV24-1
CDR3 protein: CATSDLSGGREEQFF

J gene: TRBJ2-5
V gene: TRBV11-2
CDR3 protein: CASSLGGLAGGRGETQYF

J gene: TRBJ2-5
V gene: TRBV10-3
CDR3 protein: CAISESGFQETQYF

J gene: TRBJ2-1
V gene: TRBV12-3/TRBV12-4
CDR3 protein: CASLGYNEQFF

J gene: TRBJ2-3
V gene: TRBV7-8
CDR3 protein: CASSLWGVSGTDTQYF

J gene: TRBJ2-4
V gene: TRBV3-1
CDR3 protein: CASSQAGWGNIQYF

J gene: TRBJ2-1
V gene: TRBV3-1
CDR3 protein: CASSYLLAGYNEQLF

J gene: TRBJ2-7
V gene: TRBV29-1
CDR3 protein: CSVDRGSTYEQYF

J gene: TRBJ1-2
V gene: TRBV4-3
CDR3 protein: CASSHRTGVFDGYTF

J gene: TRBJ2-1
V gene: TRBV6-6
CDR3 protein: CASSYSGQVDEQFF

J gene: TRBJ1-2
V gene: TRBV27
CDR3 protein: CASSLGVRSNYGYTF

J gene: TRBJ2-3
V gene: TRBV7-6
CDR3 protein: CASSRLGGASTDTQYF

J gene: TRBJ2-3
V gene: TRBV29-1
CDR3 protein: CSVVAPDTQYF

J gene: TRBJ2-7
V gene: TRBV5-6
CDR3 protein: CASSFSPGGPRYEQYF

J gene: TRBJ1-2
V gene: TRBV4-2
CDR3 protein: CASSQDWAGGVGYTF

J gene: TRBJ1-1
V gene: TRBV5-1
CDR3 protein: CASSSDHGTPNTEAFF

J gene: TRBJ2-2
V gene: TRBV9
CDR3 protein: CASTDRANTGELFF